The next 5 T cell receptor beta chains were all read from a single sample in a study of T cell responses to AZD1222 COVID-19 vaccine. Produced via immunoSEQ multiplex PCR; TCRdb's table is partial and in-frame only. The sample consists of 130,000 to 150,000 clones, around four fifths of them appearing once. Specimen: peripheral blood, collected on day 0 of MenACWY control vaccination. Receptor source: an adult in good health.

J is TRBJ1-1 and V is TRBV19; D might be TRBD1 (5 bases). The CDR3 is 14 residues long. V shed 7 bases and J shed 4 bases, with 16 bases lying between them. The germline V gene encodes CDR1 LNHDA and CDR2 SQIVND (reference sequence). The CDR3 DNA reads as TGTGCCAGTAACCCCATCGGGGGTGGCACTGAAGCTTTCTTT. Translated, it gives CASNPIGGGTEAFF.

This clone occurred once. The chain uses TRBV30 and TRBJ1-2; a possible D gene is TRBD1 (5 bases). V was shortened by 1 base and J by 6 bases, with 18 bases between the two germline ends. The CDR3 spans 15 residues. Germline V lookup: CDR1 GTSNPN, CDR2 SVGIG (reference sequence). The CDR3 bases are TGTGCCTGGAGTGGCAAGGGGACGCCAGGCGATGGCTACACCTTC. Amino acid sequence: CAWSGKGTPGDGYTF.

This chain connects TRBV20-1 to TRBJ1-6; the D is unclear. CDR3 length: 11 amino acids. CDR1 and CDR2 (germline): DFQATT, SNEGSKA (reference sequence). The CDR3 sequence is CSGQEGSTLHF. For the CDR3, the DNA is TGCAGCGGGCAGGAGGGCTCGACCCTCCACTTT.

The rearrangement links TRBV6-1 to TRBJ2-2, with a weak D call TRBD1 (5 bases). The CDR3 has 16 amino acids. Trimming shortened V by 1 base and J by 7 bases, and 16 bases separated the two germline ends. CDR1 and CDR2 from the germline V gene are MNHNS and SASEGT. The CDR3 reads CASSEGQGGVYGELFF. The CDR3 DNA is TGTGCCAGCAGTGAAGGCCAGGGTGGAGTATACGGGGAGCTGTTTTTT.

The chain joins TRBV5-1 to TRBJ2-2; the match to TRBD1 covers 8 bases. Germline CDR1 is SGHRS and CDR2 is YFSETQ. The CDR3 is made up of 15 amino acids. With V trimmed by 4 bases and J by 4 bases, 6 bases remained unmatched. The CDR3 DNA follows: TGCGCCAGCAGCCGGGACAGGTACAGCACCGGGGAGCTGTTTTTT. Translated: CASSRDRYSTGELFF.